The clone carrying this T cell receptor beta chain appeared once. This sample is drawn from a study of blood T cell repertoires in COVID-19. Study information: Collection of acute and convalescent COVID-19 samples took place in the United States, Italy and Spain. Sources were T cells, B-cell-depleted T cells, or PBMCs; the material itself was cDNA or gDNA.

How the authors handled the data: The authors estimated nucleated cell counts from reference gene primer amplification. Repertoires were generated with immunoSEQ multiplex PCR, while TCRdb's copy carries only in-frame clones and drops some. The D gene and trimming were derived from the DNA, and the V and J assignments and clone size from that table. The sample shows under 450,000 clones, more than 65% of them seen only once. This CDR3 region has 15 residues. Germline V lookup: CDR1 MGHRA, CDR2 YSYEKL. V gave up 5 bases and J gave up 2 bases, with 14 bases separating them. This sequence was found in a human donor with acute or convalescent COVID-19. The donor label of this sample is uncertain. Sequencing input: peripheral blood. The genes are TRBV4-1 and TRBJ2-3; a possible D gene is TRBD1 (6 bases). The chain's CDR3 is CASSSRDRLTDTQYF. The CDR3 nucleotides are TGCGCCAGCAGCAGCCGAGACAGGCTCACAGATACGCAGTATTTT.